This T cell receptor (beta chain) stems from a study of shared clonotypes between healthy human individuals. Study details: A couple of women and a few men aged 18 to 49 made up the donors.

From germline, CDR1 is SGHRS and CDR2 YFSETQ. The CDR3 is 13 amino acids. V gave up 3 bases and J gave up 1 base, with 4 bases separating them. Comment on this clone: The antigen is not known.

Study results and limitations: Memory subsets generally showed smaller estimated richness than naive subsets did.

This was a deep-level run. This table comes from immunoSEQ multiplex PCR, and its TCRdb copy is limited to in-frame clones, with some not included. The sample lists approximately 620,000 clones; around 97% were seen once. The sample consisted of naive CD4+ T cells sorted from blood. Subset reported: CD45RA+ positively selected. The sequence derives from a woman in her 30s in good health. The chain has TRBV5-1 and TRBJ2-2; D not resolved. CDR3 protein: CASSWGNTGELFF. CDR3 DNA: TGCGCCAGCAGCTGGGGGAACACCGGGGAGCTGTTTTTT.